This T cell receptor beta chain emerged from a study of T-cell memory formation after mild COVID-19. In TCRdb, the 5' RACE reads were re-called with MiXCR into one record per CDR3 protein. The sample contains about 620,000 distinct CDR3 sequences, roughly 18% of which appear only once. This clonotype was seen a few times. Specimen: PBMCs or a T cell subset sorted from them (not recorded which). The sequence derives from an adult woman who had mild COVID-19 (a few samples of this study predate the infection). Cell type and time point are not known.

The CDR3: CSARDLRGRDTQYF. CDR3 DNA sequence: TGCAGTGCTAGAGATCTGAGGGGAAGAGATACGCAGTATTTT. The V call is TRBV20-1, the J call TRBJ2-3; TRBD1 or TRBD2 may be the D gene (5 bases each). V was trimmed by 0 bases and J by 5 bases, leaving 12 bases between them. CDR1 is DFQATT and CDR2 is SNEGSKA in the germline V gene (reference sequence). This CDR3 contains 14 residues.